This T cell receptor beta chain was sequenced in a study of blood T cell repertoires in COVID-19. Study background: Sites in the United States, Italy and Spain provided acute and convalescent COVID-19 samples.

Trimming removed 5 bases from V and 4 bases from J, with 7 bases in between. CDR1 SEHNR and CDR2 FQNEAQ come from the germline V gene (reference sequence). The CDR3 is 12 amino acids. Original processing methods: Reference gene primer amplification gave estimated nucleated cell counts. Method: immunoSEQ multiplex PCR; TCRdb's copy keeps in-frame clones and lacks some. Clone size and the V and J calls come from that table; the DNA yielded D and trimming. Of about 100,000 clones in the sample, 84% were seen once. The chain recombines TRBV7-9 with TRBJ2-3; tentatively, D is TRBD1 (5 bases). This clonotype originated in a human donor in a cohort sampled during active COVID-19. Sequencing was performed on peripheral blood. As DNA, the CDR3 is TGTGCCAGCAGCCGACAGTCAGATACGCAGTATTTT. The encoded protein is CASSRQSDTQYF.